The source of this T cell receptor (beta chain) is a study of blood T cell repertoires in COVID-19. The wider study: Some COVID-19 samples were acute and others convalescent; all came from the United States, Italy and Spain. T cells, B-cell-depleted T cells, or PBMCs provided the cDNA or gDNA that served as material.

Per the authors' pipeline: Amplification of reference gene primers was used by the study to estimate nucleated cell counts. Sequencing used immunoSEQ multiplex PCR; TCRdb keeps in-frame clones, though not all of them. The V and J calls and clone size were taken over from that table, and D and trimming were inferred from the DNA. The table has about 240,000 clones, around 84% seen once; the top ten hold around 7.3%. Material: peripheral blood. The clonotype originates from a woman in her 70s with active or convalescent COVID-19.

The CDR3 protein is CASSRLDSPLHF. CDR3 bases: TGTGCCAGCTCCAGGCTGGATTCACCCCTCCACTTT. This chain links TRBV6-5 with TRBJ1-6; D unresolved. Trimming removed 8 bases from V and 8 bases from J, with 10 bases in between. CDR1 is MNHEY, CDR2 SVGAGI, per germline. This CDR3 is 12 amino acids long.